Below are 26 T cell receptor beta chains sequenced from a single sample in a study of Ad26.COV2.S vaccination and SARS-CoV-2 variants. Clones were sequenced by immunoSEQ multiplex PCR, and TCRdb holds only the in-frame ones, with some missing. The data show 400,000 to 450,000 clones, around 90% seen once. Treatment denoted: roughly 18 received Ad26.COV2.S at low or high dose, single or two shots; about 5 received placebo; per-sample allocation not given. Sampling was done on day 63 after the first vaccine or placebo injection. Sequenced here: peripheral blood, sampled in a trial of Ad26.COV2.S vaccine versus placebo. The receptors here all came from a person between 18 and 65 years old who received the Ad26.COV2.S COVID-19 vaccine or a placebo.

This clone was seen just once. The chain links TRBV2 to TRBJ2-7; D remains ambiguous. The germline CDR1 and CDR2 sequences are SNHLY and FYNNEI. Trimming left V 6 bases short and J 3 bases short, with 12 bases between. This CDR3 spans 13 amino acids. The CDR3 DNA is TGTGCCAGCAGATCTAGTTACGGCTACGAGCAGTACTTC. Its protein is CASRSSYGYEQYF.

This clone has just a few counts. The rearrangement uses TRBV3-1 (or the pseudogene TRBV3-2) and TRBJ1-5; D gene ambiguous. The CDR3 has 14 residues. Trimming took off 1 base at V and 5 bases at J, with 9 bases between the two ends. From germline, CDR1 is LGHDT and CDR2 YNNKEL (reference sequence). CDR3 DNA sequence: TGTGCCAGCAGCCAAGGAGTTAGAGATCAGCCCCAGCATTTT. Translating it yields CASSQGVRDQPQHF.

This chain's CDR3 is CASSLTADTEAFF. The CDR3 DNA is TGTGCCAGCAGTTTAACGGCGGACACTGAAGCTTTCTTT. This chain uses TRBV12-3 or TRBV12-4 with TRBJ1-1; D ambiguous. The CDR3 is 13 amino acids. V gave up 2 bases and J gave up 3 bases, with 7 bases separating them.

The gene calls are TRBV19 and TRBJ2-1; 10 bases line up with TRBD2. The CDR3 runs to 15 residues. V was pared by 4 bases and J by 7 bases, with 7 bases of the junction left unmatched. Germline lookup yields CDR1 LNHDA and CDR2 SQIVND (reference sequence). The CDR3 loop is CASSKPSGSRNEQFF. CDR3 nucleotide sequence: TGTGCCAGTAGTAAACCTAGCGGGAGTAGGAATGAGCAGTTCTTC.

V and J are TRBV10-1 and TRBJ2-7, with 7 bases aligning to TRBD2. The V gene end was trimmed by 0 bases and the J gene end by 5 bases; junction bases not matched to a gene: 4. The germline V gene has CDR1 WNHNN and CDR2 SYGVQD (reference sequence). The CDR3 contains 14 residues. Here the CDR3 DNA reads TGCGCCAGCAGTGAGTCTCCGCGGGAGAACGAGCAGTACTTC. The encoded protein is CASSESPRENEQYF.

The chain carries TRBV10-3 and TRBJ2-1; 11 positions match TRBD2. Germline trimming cut 11 bases from V and 3 bases from J; bases unmatched to any gene: 6. The CDR3 consists of 14 residues. Germline lookup yields CDR1 ENHRY and CDR2 SYGVKD. CDR3 protein: CAVATSGIYNEQFF. CDR3 coding DNA: TGTGCCGTCGCGACTAGCGGGATCTACAATGAGCAGTTCTTC.

The genes are TRBV19 and TRBJ1-5; D unresolved. The CDR3 loop spans 15 amino acids. CDR1 and CDR2 (germline): LNHDA, SQIVND (reference sequence). Trimming shortened V by 0 bases and J by 1 base, and 7 bases separated the two germline ends. Here the CDR3 DNA reads TGTGCCAGTAGTATAGAGCCCTTGAGCAATCAGCCCCAGCATTTT. Protein: CASSIEPLSNQPQHF. Filled out from reference TRBV19 and TRBJ1-5, the complete variable domain reads DGGITQSPKYLFRKEGQNVTLSCEQNLNHDAMYWYRQDPGQGLRLIYYSQIVNDFQKGDIAEGYSVSREKKESFPLTVTSAQKNPTAFYLCASSIEPLSNQPQHFGDGTRLSIL.

The chain recombines TRBV4-1 with TRBJ2-2; D may correspond to TRBD1 or TRBD2 (5 bases each). The germline V gene has CDR1 MGHRA and CDR2 YSYEKL. This CDR3 has 17 residues. V was trimmed by 0 bases and J by 4 bases, leaving 15 bases between them. This chain's CDR3 is CASSQDWSGTRTGELFF. Here the CDR3 DNA reads TGCGCCAGCAGCCAAGATTGGAGTGGGACGCGCACCGGGGAGCTGTTTTTT.

The chain joins TRBV5-8 to TRBJ2-1, with D unresolved. Germline CDR1 is SGHTS and CDR2 is YDEGEE. The germline V and J ends were trimmed by 0 bases and 3 bases, with 16 bases remaining between them. The CDR3 totals 17 residues. This CDR3 is CASSLGIWAGYYNEQFF. The CDR3 DNA follows: TGTGCCAGCAGCTTGGGGATTTGGGCTGGATACTACAATGAGCAGTTCTTC.

V usage is TRBV13 and J usage is TRBJ2-1; TRBD2 matches 16 bases. The V segment lost 8 bases and the J segment 15 bases; nucleotides outside the gene matches: 4. Germline CDR1 PRHDT, CDR2 FYEKMQ (reference sequence). This CDR3 has 12 residues. CDR3 in DNA: TGTGCCAGCGGGACTAGCGGGAGGGCCGGGTTCTTC. This gives the protein CASGTSGRAGFF.

The chain recombines TRBV29-1 with TRBJ1-1; D is ambiguous. The CDR3 has 15 residues. Trimming took off 5 bases at V and 4 bases at J, with 20 bases between the two ends. Germline lookup yields CDR1 SQVTM and CDR2 ANQGSEA. The CDR3 is CSVRGVQSGSTEAFF. The CDR3 DNA follows: TGCAGCGTTCGAGGCGTACAGTCAGGATCCACTGAAGCTTTCTTT.

V and J are TRBV18 and TRBJ2-3, with TRBD1 identical over 8 bases. The CDR3 extends over 14 amino acids. Germline-derived CDR1 and CDR2 are KGHSH and LQKENI. Trimming cost V 3 bases and J 6 bases; bases outside gene matches: 5. This CDR3 reads CASSPGTGQDTQYF. The CDR3 bases are TGTGCCAGCTCACCGGGGACAGGCCAGGATACGCAGTATTTT.

The V and J genes are TRBV20-1 and TRBJ1-5; a weak D match, TRBD1 (6 bases). The V end was cut by 3 bases, the J end by 3 bases, with 12 bases between. The germline V gene has CDR1 DFQATT and CDR2 SNEGSKA (reference sequence). This CDR3 has 14 residues. In DNA, the CDR3 is TGCAGTGCTAGTACAGGGACCCCCAATCAGCCCCAGCATTTT. It translates to CSASTGTPNQPQHF.

The chain carries TRBV19 and TRBJ2-1, with 12 bases that match TRBD2. CDR1 LNHDA and CDR2 SQIVND come from the germline V gene (reference sequence). V dropped 6 bases and J dropped 7; count of bases not matched to a gene: 7. This CDR3 contains 15 residues. The CDR3 loop reads CASRGLAGGMNEQFF. The DNA for the CDR3 is TGTGCCAGTAGAGGGCTAGCGGGAGGGATGAATGAGCAGTTCTTC.

In this sample, this clone turned up once. The chain recombines TRBV18 with TRBJ2-3; 14 bases fit TRBD2. The J segment lost 3 bases and the V segment lost 6 bases, leaving 5 bases of the junction unmatched. Germline V CDR1 and CDR2: KGHSH, LQKENI. The CDR3 runs 16 residues. In DNA, the CDR3 is TGTGCCAGCTCCCGACTAGCGGGAGGGGGTACAGATACGCAGTATTTT. It codes for CASSRLAGGGTDTQYF.

The J gene is TRBJ2-1, the V gene TRBV19; 9 positions agree with TRBD2. V lost 3 bases and J lost 5; bases outside the gene matches: 8. The CDR3 spans 16 residues. CDR1 and CDR2 (germline): LNHDA, SQIVND (reference sequence). The CDR3 DNA follows: TGTGCCAGTAGTATTTTAGCGGGAGCAGGGAACAATGAGCAGTTCTTC. It translates to CASSILAGAGNNEQFF.

This clone was recorded once. This chain joins TRBV10-2 and TRBJ2-1, with D maybe TRBD1 (5 bases). With 3 bases removed from V and 3 bases from J, the gap between germline ends came to 12 bases. There are 15 residues in the CDR3. CDR1 is WSHSY, CDR2 SAAADI, per germline. CDR3 coding DNA: TGCGCCAGCAGTGATTCTAGTACAGGCTACAATGAGCAGTTCTTC. Amino acids: CASSDSSTGYNEQFF.

V usage is TRBV9 and J usage is TRBJ2-3, with no clear D. V lost 0 bases to trimming and J lost 6 bases, with 8 bases between them. CDR3 size: 13 residues. The germline V gene has CDR1 SGDLS and CDR2 YYNGEE. The CDR3 sequence is CASSVDRVDTQYF. In DNA, the CDR3 is TGTGCCAGCAGCGTAGACCGCGTGGATACGCAGTATTTT.

The chain joins TRBV12-3 or TRBV12-4 to TRBJ1-6, with 10 bases identical to TRBD1. J lost 8 bases, V lost 9 bases, and 4 bases had no gene match. The CDR3 consists of 13 residues. CDR3 sequence reads: CASSGTGDSPLHF. DNA of the CDR3: TGTGCCAGTTCCGGGACAGGGGATTCACCCCTCCACTTT.

This chain joins TRBV4-1 and TRBJ1-3; D is unclear. The CDR3 sequence is 15 residues long. Trimming shortened V by 0 bases and J by 4 bases, and 10 bases separated the two germline ends. Looked up from germline, CDR1 is MGHRA and CDR2 is YSYEKL. The CDR3 DNA reads as TGCGCCAGCAGCCAAGATCCGGGCAGAGGAAACACCATATATTTT. Protein product: CASSQDPGRGNTIYF.

This clone was seen a handful of times. The V and J genes are TRBV6-6 and TRBJ1-1, with 11 bases lining up with TRBD1. The CDR3 sequence is 15 residues long. Germline V CDR1 and CDR2: MNHNY, SVGAGI (reference sequence). Trimming at V came to 7 bases and at J to 3 bases, leaving 7 bases not matched to a gene. CDR3 sequence (DNA): TGTGCCAGCACCTTGAGGGACAGGGGGGACACTGAAGCTTTCTTT. Translating gives CASTLRDRGDTEAFF.

This clone was picked up one time. V is TRBV4-3 and J is TRBJ2-7, with TRBD1 matching 12 bases. The CDR3 runs 16 residues. V dropped 5 bases and J dropped 7; count of bases not matched to a gene: 12. Germline-derived CDR1 and CDR2 are LGHNA and YSLEER. This CDR3 reads CASSRWTGTGGDEQYF. CDR3 in DNA: TGCGCCAGCAGCAGATGGACCGGGACAGGGGGCGATGAGCAGTACTTC.

The J gene is TRBJ1-1, the V gene TRBV13; 7 bases map to TRBD1. The CDR3 consists of 16 residues. V trimming: 5 bases; J trimming: 0 bases; junction bases outside the gene matches: 9. CDR1 is PRHDT and CDR2 is FYEKMQ in the germline V gene (reference sequence). The CDR3 DNA reads TGTGCCAGCAGCCCCGGAGGGACAGTTCTGAACACTGAAGCTTTCTTT. This translates into CASSPGGTVLNTEAFF.

The V call is TRBV10-2, the J call TRBJ1-1, with 7 bases matching TRBD1. Trimming removed 8 bases from V and 4 bases from J; junction bases left unmatched: 7. Germline V lookup: CDR1 WSHSY, CDR2 SAAADI. CDR3 length: 13 residues. The CDR3: CASQGGVRTEAFF. DNA of the CDR3: TGCGCCAGCCAGGGGGGGGTTCGCACTGAAGCTTTCTTT.

This chain connects TRBV11-3 to TRBJ2-5, with a weak D call TRBD1 (6 bases). The CDR3 totals 13 residues. Per the germline V gene, CDR1 is SGHNT and CDR2 is YENEEA. Trimming stripped 5 bases from V and 4 bases from J, with 11 bases between. The CDR3 reads CASSRPRGETQYF. Here the CDR3 DNA reads TGTGCCAGCAGCCGCCCCAGGGGAGAGACCCAGTACTTC.

The V gene is TRBV5-1, the J gene TRBJ2-7, with 11 nucleotides matching TRBD1. The ends lost 0 bases at V and 0 bases at J; junction bases unmatched: 11. Looked up from germline, CDR1 is SGHRS and CDR2 is YFSETQ. This CDR3 has 19 residues. The CDR3 sequence: CASSLVPGVGTGGSYEQYF. The CDR3 DNA reads TGCGCCAGCAGCTTGGTCCCCGGTGTGGGGACAGGGGGCTCCTACGAGCAGTACTTC.